The present T cell receptor (beta chain) was sequenced within a study of T cells in Graves' hyperthyroidism and ophthalmopathy. Study background: Pretreatment peripheral blood was obtained at initial diagnosis. Study-wide results and limits: The model predicted ophthalmopathy a median roughly 6.3 months before onset.

This clonotype has ten or more counts. As yet, its antigen is unknown. A much larger clone lies a single base off, so this may be a read error. Authors of the study amplified TCR beta CDR3 regions from RNA transcripts. HTBI primers were used for first-round RT-PCR of the TCR CDR3. TCRdb reprocessed the multiplex PCR reads via MiXCR and lists one record per CDR3 protein. The repertoire holds about 260,000 distinct CDR3 sequences, with 25% to 30% as singletons. Exclusion followed for patients with uncontrolled infection, other autoimmune disease, pregnancy or lactation. Blood from later-ophthalmopathy patients was taken at first hyperthyroidism diagnosis. The germline CDR1 and CDR2 sequences are MNHNS and SASEGT. This CDR3 has 14 amino acids. Trimming stripped 1 base from V and 7 bases from J, with 13 bases between.

What was sequenced was blood. The chain is built from TRBV6-1 and TRBJ1-1, with D tentatively TRBD1 (6 bases). This TCR was recovered from a man aged 35 to 55 with Graves' hyperthyroidism that later progressed to Graves' ophthalmopathy. For the CDR3, the DNA is TGTGCCAGCAGTGAAGGGTGCGGGGGCCGTGAAGCTTTCTTT. It is translated as CASSEGCGGREAFF.